Following are 31 T cell receptor beta chains from one sample sequenced in a study of blood T cell repertoires in COVID-19. Produced via immunoSEQ multiplex PCR; TCRdb's table is partial and in-frame only. The sample holds 300,000 to 350,000 clones, 88% seen once. Sequenced material: PBMCs or T cells enriched from blood (not recorded which). The source of these receptors is a man younger than 45 who had recovered from COVID-19.

The V and J genes are TRBV4-1 and TRBJ2-1; 12 bases are a match to TRBD2. Per the germline V gene, CDR1 is MGHRA and CDR2 is YSYEKL. The CDR3 is made up of 16 amino acids. With V trimmed by 2 bases and J by 8 bases, 7 bases remained unmatched. As DNA, the CDR3 is TGCGCCAGCAGCCAACGTCTAGCGGGGGGGCATCATGAGCAGTTCTTC. Its protein product is CASSQRLAGGHHEQFF.

The genes are TRBV19 and TRBJ2-7; D unclear. The V end lost 2 bases, the J end lost 6 bases, and 8 bases lay between the germline ends. The CDR3 sequence is 12 residues long. CDR1 is LNHDA, CDR2 SQIVND, per germline (reference sequence). CDR3: CASSIRRGEQYF. CDR3 nucleotides: TGTGCCAGTAGTATAAGGAGAGGCGAGCAGTACTTC.

CDR3 in amino acids: CASSPGLAGGLWDTQYF. CDR3 in DNA: TGTGCCAGCAGCCCCGGACTAGCGGGGGGGCTATGGGATACGCAGTATTTT. The genes are TRBV7-8 and TRBJ2-3; TRBD2 agrees at 15 bases. CDR3 length: 17 amino acids. V lost 5 bases and J lost 6; bases outside the gene matches: 9. Germline V gene lookup returns CDR1 SGHVS and CDR2 FQNEAQ.

The chain carries TRBV19 and TRBJ2-5, with D unclear. The CDR3 consists of 13 residues. CDR1 and CDR2 from the germline V gene are LNHDA and SQIVND (reference sequence). Trimming stripped 6 bases from V and 5 bases from J, with 13 bases between. Here the CDR3 DNA reads TGTGCCAGTAGACCTCTACAGACCGAGACCCAGTACTTC. As protein: CASRPLQTETQYF.

The J gene is TRBJ2-1, the V gene TRBV25-1, with D possibly matching TRBD2 (5 bases). The V gene lost 5 bases and the J gene lost 0 bases, with 8 bases spanning the gap. The CDR3 runs to 14 residues. Germline CDR1 reads MGHDK; CDR2 reads SYGVNS. The CDR3: CASSPRDSYNEQFF. CDR3 nucleotide sequence: TGTGCCAGCAGTCCCCGGGACTCCTACAATGAGCAGTTCTTC.

The chain uses TRBV7-9 and TRBJ1-4; TRBD1 matches 7 bases. Germline V CDR1 and CDR2: SEHNR, FQNEAQ (reference sequence). Germline trimming cut 5 bases from V and 8 bases from J; bases unmatched to any gene: 11. The CDR3 extends over 15 amino acids. This CDR3 reads CASSLPRQGGEKLFF. As DNA, the CDR3 is TGTGCCAGCAGCCTACCCAGGCAGGGGGGAGAAAAACTGTTTTTT.

In this sample, this clone turned up once. The rearrangement uses TRBV10-3 and TRBJ1-2, with 8 bases aligning to TRBD1. V shed 7 bases, J shed 8 bases, and the junction held 9 bases outside the gene matches. This CDR3 has 13 amino acids. Germline CDR1 is ENHRY and CDR2 is SYGVKD. The CDR3 reads CAITLGQGNGYTF. Written as DNA, the CDR3 is TGTGCCATCACCCTCGGACAGGGAAACGGCTACACCTTC.

This rearrangement joins TRBV5-1 to TRBJ1-4, with D uncertain. From germline, CDR1 is SGHRS and CDR2 YFSETQ. The length of the CDR3 is 15 residues. V lost 0 bases to trimming and J lost 8 bases, with 14 bases between them. The CDR3 protein is CASSLGTSGSEKLFF. The CDR3 nucleotides are TGCGCCAGCAGCTTGGGGACCTCGGGGAGCGAAAAACTGTTTTTT.

The rearrangement uses TRBV5-5 and TRBJ2-7; D ambiguous. Germline loops: CDR1 SGHKS, CDR2 YYEKEE (reference sequence). The CDR3 sequence is 16 residues long. Deletions cut 0 bases from V and 3 bases from J, with 16 bases between. In DNA, the CDR3 is TGTGCCAGCAGCTTGGTTCTTGCAGGTCCAAGCTACGAGCAGTACTTC. Translation: CASSLVLAGPSYEQYF.

The CDR3 sequence is CASSYSVRTDYGYTF. CDR3 nucleotides: TGTGCCAGCAGTTACTCTGTTCGGACAGACTATGGCTACACCTTC. V is TRBV6-5 and J is TRBJ1-2; possible D gene TRBD1, 6 bases. Germline lookup yields CDR1 MNHEY and CDR2 SVGAGI. V was clipped by 0 bases and J by 3 bases, with 11 bases between them. This CDR3 has 15 residues.

CDR3 DNA sequence: TGCGCCAGCAGCTTACCGACAGGGGGAACCGGGGAGCTGTTTTTT. It is translated as CASSLPTGGTGELFF. The chain recombines TRBV5-1 with TRBJ2-2, with TRBD1 identical over 9 bases. The V and J ends lost 2 bases and 5 bases, in that order; junction bases with no gene match: 4. Per germline, CDR1 SGHRS and CDR2 YFSETQ. The CDR3 runs 15 residues.

This clone is a singleton in its sample. The chain recombines TRBV7-3 with TRBJ2-1; 9 bases are a match to TRBD2. The CDR3 runs 17 residues. Germline assignment: CDR1 SGHTA and CDR2 FQGTGA. V trimming: 2 bases; J trimming: 3 bases; junction bases outside the gene matches: 8. The DNA of the CDR3 is TGTGCCAGCAGCTTATTACCCGGCGGGGGGGTCTACAATGAGCAGTTCTTC. Translating gives CASSLLPGGGVYNEQFF.

The chain employs TRBV27 and TRBJ2-3; D gene unclear. CDR1 and CDR2 from the germline V gene are MNHEY and SMNVEV (reference sequence). V was shortened by 4 bases and J by 2 bases, with 7 bases between the two germline ends. The CDR3 loop spans 13 amino acids. CDR3 in amino acids: CASSSGYTDTQYF. CDR3 coding DNA: TGTGCCAGCAGTTCCGGGTACACAGATACGCAGTATTTT.

The rearrangement joins TRBV5-1 to TRBJ2-5; a weak D match, TRBD2 (6 bases). V was cut by 0 bases and J by 5 bases, with 11 bases left in between. The CDR3 extends over 14 amino acids. Germline values: CDR1 SGHRS, CDR2 YFSETQ. The CDR3 coding sequence is TGCGCCAGCAGCTTGGAGGCGGGGTGGGAGACCCAGTACTTC. Translated: CASSLEAGWETQYF.

The chain couples TRBV5-1 to TRBJ1-6; D possibly corresponds to TRBD1 (6 bases). This CDR3 has 13 residues. Germline V gene data show CDR1 as SGHRS and CDR2 as YFSETQ. V lost 6 bases, J lost 3 bases, and 7 bases lay in between. CDR3 residues: CASTDSYNSPLHF. As DNA, the CDR3 is TGCGCCAGCACGGACAGCTATAATTCACCCCTCCACTTT.

This rearrangement joins TRBV15 to TRBJ1-6; perhaps TRBD1 as D (6 bases). The CDR3 extends over 15 amino acids. The V end lost 3 bases, the J end lost 1 base, and 7 bases lay between the germline ends. CDR1 and CDR2 (germline): LNHNV, YYDKDF (reference sequence). CDR3 nucleotide sequence: TGTGCCACCAGCAGTGACAGGTCCTATAATTCACCCCTCCACTTT. It specifies CATSSDRSYNSPLHF. Drawing the rest from reference TRBV15 and TRBJ1-6, the complete variable domain is DAMVIQNPRYQVTQFGKPVTLSCSQTLNHNVMYWYQQKSSQAPKLLFHYYDKDFNNEADTPDNFQSRRPNTSFCFLDIRSPGLGDTAMYLCATSSDRSYNSPLHFGNGTRLTVT.

The chain is built from TRBV28 and TRBJ1-4; maybe TRBD1 (6 bases). The CDR3 totals 15 residues. Germline V gives CDR1 MDHEN, CDR2 SYDVKM. The germline V and J ends were trimmed by 5 bases and 6 bases, with 16 bases remaining between them. The CDR3 DNA is TGTGCCAGCAGTATCCCGGGGGGCGTAGATGAAAAACTGTTTTTT. Translating gives CASSIPGGVDEKLFF.

This chain joins TRBV14 and TRBJ2-1; 11 bases align to TRBD2. V lost 6 bases, J lost 7 bases, and 5 bases stayed unmatched. Germline CDR1 is SGHDN and CDR2 is FVKESK. CDR3 length equals 14 residues. This chain's CDR3 is CASSLLAGGNEQFF. Here the CDR3 DNA reads TGTGCCAGCAGTTTGCTAGCGGGGGGTAATGAGCAGTTCTTC.

The gene calls are TRBV27 and TRBJ2-3; 9 nucleotides agree with TRBD2. CDR3 length: 16 residues. Germline values: CDR1 MNHEY, CDR2 SMNVEV (reference sequence). V shed 2 bases and J 4 bases; nucleotides not matched to a gene: 7. The CDR3 region has the DNA TGTGCCAGCAGTTTAACGACAGCGGGGGGCCCAGATACGCAGTATTTT. This encodes CASSLTTAGGPDTQYF.

In its sample, this clone was seen once. The chain combines TRBV4-2 with TRBJ1-6; TRBD1 matches at 9 bases. V was clipped by 4 bases and J by 8 bases; unmatched bases: 3. Germline-derived CDR1 and CDR2 are LGHNA and YNFKEQ. This CDR3 contains 14 residues. CDR3 DNA sequence: TGTGCCAGCAGCCCCCGGACAGGGGATTCACCCCTCCACTTT. Amino acids: CASSPRTGDSPLHF.

The DNA for the CDR3 is TGTGCCAGCAGTGTCCCAGGCTTCGGCTACACCTTC. It is translated as CASSVPGFGYTF. The chain combines TRBV2 with TRBJ1-2, with no clear D. CDR1 and CDR2 from the germline V gene are SNHLY and FYNNEI. The germline V and J ends were trimmed by 4 bases and 8 bases, with 11 bases remaining between them. The CDR3 has 12 residues.

The rearrangement uses TRBV7-9 and TRBJ2-7, with TRBD1 identical over 8 bases. The germline CDR1 and CDR2 sequences are SEHNR and FQNEAQ (reference sequence). The CDR3 runs 13 residues. Germline trimming cut 10 bases from V and 1 base from J; bases unmatched to any gene: 6. The CDR3 is CATSGTGSYEQYF. The CDR3 DNA is TGTGCCACCTCCGGGACAGGATCCTACGAGCAGTACTTC.

V and J are TRBV15 and TRBJ1-5; TRBD1 is a possible D gene (6 bases). This CDR3 region has 16 residues. Germline V gene lookup returns CDR1 LNHNV and CDR2 YYDKDF (reference sequence). Deletions cut 3 bases from V and 6 bases from J, with 18 bases between. The CDR3 sequence is CATSSGGASGSQPQHF. The CDR3 bases are TGTGCCACCAGCAGCGGGGGGGCAAGTGGGAGTCAGCCCCAGCATTTT.

The chain carries TRBV18 and TRBJ1-2, with D hard to call. Looked up from germline, CDR1 is KGHSH and CDR2 is LQKENI. The CDR3 runs to 13 residues. The V and J ends lost 2 bases and 8 bases respectively, with 12 bases between them. The CDR3 sequence: CASSPIHERGYTF. CDR3 sequence (DNA): TGTGCCAGCTCACCAATCCATGAGCGGGGCTACACCTTC. The full variable domain, completed using reference TRBV18 and TRBJ1-2, is NAGVMQNPRHLVRRRGQEARLRCSPMKGHSHVYWYRQLPEEGLKFMVYLQKENIIDESGMPKERFSAEFPKEGPSILRIQQVVRGDSAAYFCASSPIHERGYTFGSGTRLTVV.

The chain is built from TRBV6-6 and TRBJ2-1; 7 bases are shared with TRBD1. The CDR3 loop spans 13 amino acids. With V trimmed by 4 bases and J by 8 bases, 5 bases remained unmatched. Germline-derived CDR1 and CDR2 are MNHNY and SVGAGI (reference sequence). The CDR3 sequence: CASSSDRVDEQFF. CDR3 DNA: TGTGCCAGCAGTTCCGACAGGGTAGATGAGCAGTTCTTC.

The chain has TRBV20-1 and TRBJ2-1, with D possibly matching TRBD1 (6 bases). The V gene lost 4 bases and the J gene lost 7 bases, with 8 bases spanning the gap. Germline-derived CDR1 and CDR2 are DFQATT and SNEGSKA (reference sequence). The CDR3 sequence is 11 residues long. CDR3 amino acids: CSANQGNEQFF. For the CDR3, the DNA is TGCAGTGCTAACCAGGGGAATGAGCAGTTCTTC.

The chain recombines TRBV28 with TRBJ2-1, with D perhaps matching TRBD2 (6 bases). The CDR3 loop spans 16 amino acids. V lost 8 bases and J 5 bases, leaving 22 bases between the germline ends. Germline-derived CDR1 and CDR2 are MDHEN and SYDVKM. The CDR3 region has the DNA TGTGCCAGCGGACGACCCGCGGCGGGGCGAAACAATGAGCAGTTCTTC. This gives the protein CASGRPAAGRNNEQFF.

The rearrangement uses TRBV28 and TRBJ1-1; D perhaps matches TRBD1 (6 bases). From germline, CDR1 is MDHEN and CDR2 SYDVKM. V was trimmed by 6 bases and J by 2 bases, leaving 19 bases between them. The CDR3 is made up of 16 amino acids. The CDR3 reads CASRTGTSELNTEAFF. The CDR3 bases are TGTGCCAGCAGAACCGGGACAAGTGAATTAAACACTGAAGCTTTCTTT. Drawing the rest from reference TRBV28 and TRBJ1-1, the complete variable domain is DVKVTQSSRYLVKRTGEKVFLECVQDMDHENMFWYRQDPGLGLRLIYFSYDVKMKEKGDIPEGYSVSREKKERFSLILESASTNQTSMYLCASRTGTSELNTEAFFGQGTRLTVV.

This clone was seen a handful of times. This may come from a read error, since a much larger clone is one base off. The chain employs TRBV5-4 and TRBJ2-2, with D perhaps matching TRBD2 (6 bases). CDR1 is SGHNT and CDR2 is YYREEE in the germline V gene (reference sequence). Trimming left V 2 bases short and J 7 bases short, with 9 bases between. The CDR3 length is 13 residues. The CDR3 DNA is TGTGCCAGCAGCTTCGGGGGAAACGGGGAGCTGTTTTTT. Translation: CASSFGGNGELFF.

V is TRBV27 and J is TRBJ1-2; 7 bases fit TRBD1. From germline, CDR1 is MNHEY and CDR2 SMNVEV (reference sequence). The CDR3 runs to 15 residues. The V gene end was trimmed by 6 bases and the J gene end by 8 bases; junction bases not matched to a gene: 15. The CDR3 nucleotides read TGTGCCAGCAGGAAAGCCCGGGACAGACAAAGGGGCTACACCTTC. Protein product: CASRKARDRQRGYTF.

This chain links TRBV2 with TRBJ2-2, with a possible D match to TRBD2 (5 bases). The CDR3 has 14 residues. Per the germline V gene, CDR1 is SNHLY and CDR2 is FYNNEI. The V and J ends lost 5 bases and 2 bases respectively, with 9 bases between them. Here the CDR3 DNA reads TGTGCCAGCAGTAAAGGAGGTAACACCGGGGAGCTGTTTTTT. This translates into CASSKGGNTGELFF.